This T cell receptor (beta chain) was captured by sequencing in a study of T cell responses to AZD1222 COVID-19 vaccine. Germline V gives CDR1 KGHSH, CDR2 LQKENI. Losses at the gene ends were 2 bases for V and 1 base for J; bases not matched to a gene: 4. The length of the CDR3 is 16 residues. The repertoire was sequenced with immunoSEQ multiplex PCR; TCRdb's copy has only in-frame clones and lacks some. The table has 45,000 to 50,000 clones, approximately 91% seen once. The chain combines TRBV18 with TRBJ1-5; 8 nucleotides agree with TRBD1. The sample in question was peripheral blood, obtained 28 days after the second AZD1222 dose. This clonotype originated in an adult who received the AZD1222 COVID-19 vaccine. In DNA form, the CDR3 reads TGTGCCAGCTCACCAGGCAGGGGGCTCAGCAATCAGCCCCAGCATTTT. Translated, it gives CASSPGRGLSNQPQHF. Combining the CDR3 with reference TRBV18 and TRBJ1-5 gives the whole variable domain NAGVMQNPRHLVRRRGQEARLRCSPMKGHSHVYWYRQLPEEGLKFMVYLQKENIIDESGMPKERFSAEFPKEGPSILRIQQVVRGDSAAYFCASSPGRGLSNQPQHFGDGTRLSIL.